Listed below are T cell receptor beta chains from one sample, sequenced in a study of blood T cell repertoires in COVID-19. Sequencing was performed with immunoSEQ multiplex PCR; in TCRdb, only in-frame clones are kept and a portion is missing. The sample carries some 270,000 clones, roughly 84% recorded once. The sample taken for sequencing was peripheral blood. The receptors were gathered from a person aged 70 to 79 with COVID-19, enrolled during active disease. Each CDR3 is given without its conserved first and last residue.

v_call,cdr3_length,j_call,cdr3_aa
TRBV6-5,14,TRBJ1-6,ASSYSPDRANSPLH
TRBV27,12,TRBJ2-1,ASSSVGQGAPQF
TRBV7-3,13,TRBJ2-7,ASGFGGAPSYEQY
TRBV10-3,13,TRBJ2-7,AIREGTAGSYEQY
TRBV28,14,TRBJ2-5,ASSLGSWRGIETQY
TRBV3-1/TRBV3-2,12,TRBJ2-1,ASSQGLVVDEQF
TRBV18,13,TRBJ1-1,ASSPVQGKNTEAF
TRBV25-1,12,TRBJ2-5,ASTSGGRGETQY
TRBV6-6,12,TRBJ1-1,ASRIPGENTEAF
TRBV19,14,TRBJ1-3,ASSINAVHSGNTIY
TRBV28,13,TRBJ2-6,ASSPPSSGANVLT
TRBV6-5,12,TRBJ1-2,ASSLRTGTDGYT
TRBV11-2,12,TRBJ1-6,ASSLDSVNSPLH
TRBV5-1,13,TRBJ2-3,ASSISGELTDTQY
TRBV4-1,18,TRBJ1-2,ASSQSPGQATLLVNYGYT
TRBV3-1/TRBV3-2,14,TRBJ1-3,ASSPPGGASGNTIY
TRBV6-1,11,TRBJ2-7,ASSDGQPYEQY
TRBV6-5,10,TRBJ1-3,ASSFPGNTIY
TRBV30,12,TRBJ2-7,AWRKVSGDYEQY
TRBV6-1,14,TRBJ2-1,ASSETLAGGHNEQF